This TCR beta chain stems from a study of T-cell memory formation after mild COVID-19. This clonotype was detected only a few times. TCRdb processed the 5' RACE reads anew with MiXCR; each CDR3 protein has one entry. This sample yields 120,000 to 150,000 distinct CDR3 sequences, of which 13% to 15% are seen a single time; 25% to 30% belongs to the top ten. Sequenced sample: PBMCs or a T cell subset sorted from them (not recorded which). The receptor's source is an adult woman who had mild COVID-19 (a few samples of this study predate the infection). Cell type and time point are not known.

The CDR3, as DNA: TGTGCCAGCAGTGAGATGAGGAGCCAAGAGACCCAGTACTTC. Translation gives CASSEMRSQETQYF. The rearrangement joins TRBV2 to TRBJ2-5; D uncertain. V was pared by 3 bases and J by 1 base, with 9 bases between. CDR3 size: 14 residues. CDR1 and CDR2 from the germline V gene are SNHLY and FYNNEI. The variable domain in full, with the rest retrieved from reference TRBV2 and TRBJ2-5, is EPEVTQTPSHQVTQMGQEVILRCVPISNHLYFYWYRQILGQKVEFLVSFYNNEISEKSEIFDDQFSVERPDGSNFTLKIRSTKLEDSAMYFCASSEMRSQETQYFGPGTRLLVL.